These 4 T cell receptor beta chains originate from one sample sequenced in a study of CD8 T cells in ankylosing spondylitis. MiXCR was run by TCRdb on the 5' RACE reads, yielding one entry per CDR3 protein. The repertoire consists of around 180,000 distinct CDR3 sequences, with about an eighth occurring once and the leading ten covering around 10%. The material sequenced was blood, either unsorted or a sorted T cell fraction (not recorded which). The receptors here all came from a female donor with ankylosing spondylitis or in good health (not recorded which).

This clonotype turned up a few times. The rearrangement links TRBV27 to TRBJ2-7; D perhaps matches TRBD1 (6 bases). The ends were cut back, 4 bases at V and 7 bases at J, with 11 bases in the middle. CDR3 length equals 12 residues. Germline-derived CDR1 and CDR2 are MNHEY and SMNVEV (reference sequence). This CDR3 is CASSYLGQEQYF. The CDR3 DNA follows: TGTGCCAGCAGTTATCTTGGACAGGAGCAGTACTTC.

V and J are TRBV7-2 and TRBJ1-5, with D perhaps matching TRBD1 (6 bases). The CDR3 sequence is 13 residues long. With 5 bases removed from V and 4 bases from J, the gap between germline ends came to 9 bases. CDR1 and CDR2 from the germline V gene are SGHTA and FQGNSA. The CDR3 loop is CASSTQGNQPQHF. The CDR3 nucleotides are TGTGCCAGCAGCACCCAGGGGAATCAGCCCCAGCATTTT.

The chain joins TRBV20-1 to TRBJ2-5; TRBD1 or TRBD2 may be the D gene (5 bases each). Germline V lookup: CDR1 DFQATT, CDR2 SNEGSKA (reference sequence). The V gene lost 6 bases and the J gene lost 0 bases, with 14 bases spanning the gap. This CDR3 spans 14 amino acids. DNA for the CDR3: TGCAGTGCCCCGCTAGGGACGTACCAAGAGACCCAGTACTTC. The encoded protein is CSAPLGTYQETQYF.

Ten or more counts support this clonotype. The rearrangement links TRBV5-5 to TRBJ1-2; TRBD1 might be the D (5 bases). The CDR3 is 16 residues long. Germline lookup yields CDR1 SGHKS and CDR2 YYEKEE (reference sequence). Trimming stripped 3 bases from V and 1 base from J, with 16 bases between. CDR3 loop: CASSSTTGGVNYGYTF. CDR3 nucleotides: TGTGCCAGCAGCTCTACGACCGGGGGTGTTAACTATGGCTACACCTTC.